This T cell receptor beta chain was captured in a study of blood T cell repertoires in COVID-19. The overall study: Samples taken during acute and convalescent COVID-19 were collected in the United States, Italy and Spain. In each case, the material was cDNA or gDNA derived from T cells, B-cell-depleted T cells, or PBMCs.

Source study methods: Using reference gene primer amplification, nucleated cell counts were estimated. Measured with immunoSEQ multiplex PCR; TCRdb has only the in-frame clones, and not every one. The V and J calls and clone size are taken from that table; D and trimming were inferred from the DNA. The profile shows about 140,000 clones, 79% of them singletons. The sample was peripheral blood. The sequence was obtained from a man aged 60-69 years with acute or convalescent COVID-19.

The CDR3 spells CASSPGLVSLGNTIYF. The CDR3 nucleotides are TGTGCCAGCTCACCGGGACTAGTTTCGCTTGGAAACACCATATATTTT. The rearrangement uses TRBV18 and TRBJ1-3, with TRBD1 as a possible D gene (5 bases). This CDR3 region has 16 residues. Germline V gene lookup returns CDR1 KGHSH and CDR2 LQKENI. Trimming removed 3 bases at V and 3 bases at J, with 15 bases between.